The 5 T cell receptor beta chains reported below all come from one sample, sequenced in a study of T cell responses to AZD1222 COVID-19 vaccine. TCRdb's copy holds only in-frame clones and misses some; the assay was immunoSEQ multiplex PCR. This sample carries more than 100,000 clones, 80% to 95% of them seen once, and the ten largest clones take around 15%. Sequencing was performed on peripheral blood, taken on day 0 of AZD1222 vaccination. The receptors were gathered from an adult in good health.

The V and J genes are TRBV4-1 and TRBJ2-5; perhaps TRBD2 as D (5 bases). The CDR3 is 15 residues long. Trimming pared 8 bases from V and 2 bases from J, leaving 18 bases between. Germline lookup yields CDR1 MGHRA and CDR2 YSYEKL. CDR3 protein: CASRMQTTPQETQYF. CDR3 coding DNA: TGCGCCAGCCGAATGCAGACTACGCCACAAGAGACCCAGTACTTC.

V gene TRBV12-5 combines with J gene TRBJ2-5; D is uncertain. CDR3 length: 12 residues. V shed 4 bases and J shed 7 bases, with 10 bases lying between them. In germline, CDR1 is LGHNT, CDR2 FRNRAP. CDR3 amino acids: CASGSNALTQYF. The CDR3 bases are TGTGCTAGTGGTTCGAATGCGCTGACCCAGTACTTC.

The gene calls are TRBV2 and TRBJ2-1; D may be TRBD1 (6 bases). V was cut by 6 bases and J by 6 bases, with 18 bases left in between. CDR1 is SNHLY and CDR2 is FYNNEI in the germline V gene. The CDR3 covers 15 residues. This CDR3 is CASRVGHLGTNEQFF. CDR3 nucleotide sequence: TGTGCCAGCAGGGTGGGACATCTGGGAACCAATGAGCAGTTCTTC. Filled out from reference TRBV2 and TRBJ2-1, the complete variable domain reads EPEVTQTPSHQVTQMGQEVILRCVPISNHLYFYWYRQILGQKVEFLVSFYNNEISEKSEIFDDQFSVERPDGSNFTLKIRSTKLEDSAMYFCASRVGHLGTNEQFFGPGTRLTVL.

Only one count was recorded for this clone. V is TRBV18 and J is TRBJ2-7; D is perhaps TRBD1 (6 bases). V lost 1 base, J lost 7 bases, and 17 bases lay in between. The CDR3 consists of 15 residues. Germline V gives CDR1 KGHSH, CDR2 LQKENI. Here the CDR3 reads CASSPRLKQGTEQYF. The CDR3 DNA sequence: TGTGCCAGCTCACCACGGCTCAAGCAGGGGACGGAGCAGTACTTC.

The V and J genes are TRBV14 and TRBJ2-1; 9 nucleotides agree with TRBD2. The CDR3 runs 16 residues. The ends lost 7 bases at V and 8 bases at J; junction bases unmatched: 15. Germline loops: CDR1 SGHDN, CDR2 FVKESK. CDR3 in amino acids: CASTHVPGLALDEQFF. The CDR3 coding sequence is TGTGCCAGCACCCACGTGCCGGGACTAGCATTGGATGAGCAGTTCTTC.